Below are 32 T cell receptor beta chains sequenced from a single sample in a study of response to subunit inactivated influenza vaccine. Via MiXCR, TCRdb re-called the RT-PCR reads, giving one row per CDR3 protein. The data hold approximately 700,000 distinct CDR3 sequences, with approximately 14% observed a single time. Sequencing was performed on PBMCs from blood, taken 11 to 12 days after vaccination. The source is a man aged 50 to 59 who received an inactivated influenza vaccine.

This chain joins TRBV10-3 and TRBJ2-2; D remains ambiguous. The CDR3 is made up of 14 amino acids. Deletions cut 3 bases from V and 1 base from J, with 6 bases between. CDR1 is ENHRY and CDR2 is SYGVKD in the germline V gene. The DNA of the CDR3 is TGTGCCATCAGTGATATAGAGAACACCGGGGAGCTGTTTTTT. This codes for CAISDIENTGELFF.

In DNA, the CDR3 is TGTGCCAGCAGCCCCGGGACTAGCGGGCCTATCGGCTCCTACGAGCAGTACTTC. Its translation: CASSPGTSGPIGSYEQYF. The V gene is TRBV4-2, the J gene TRBJ2-7; 12 positions agree with TRBD2. In germline, CDR1 is LGHNA, CDR2 YNFKEQ. This CDR3 is 18 amino acids long. V gave up 4 bases and J gave up 0 bases; unmatched junction bases: 10.

This clonotype has ten or more counts. This CDR3 reads CASSYSTDNSPLHF. In DNA, the CDR3 is TGTGCCAGCAGTTACTCGACGGACAATTCACCCCTCCACTTT. The V call is TRBV6-5, the J call TRBJ1-6, with unresolved D. Germline V gene sequence: CDR1 MNHEY, CDR2 SVGAGI. CDR3 length: 14 amino acids. Trimming took off 0 bases at V and 7 bases at J, with 7 bases between the two ends.

This clonotype was seen only a few times. The CDR3 DNA follows: TGTGCCAGCAGCCAGGGAAATACGCAGTATTTT. This translates into CASSQGNTQYF. This chain links TRBV2 with TRBJ2-3, with a weak D call TRBD1 (5 bases). This CDR3 has 11 amino acids. Between the trimmed V and J ends, which lost 6 bases and 7 bases, there was a span of 8 bases. Germline CDR1 is SNHLY and CDR2 is FYNNEI.

V and J are TRBV20-1 and TRBJ2-7; TRBD1 agrees at 7 bases. The germline V gene has CDR1 DFQATT and CDR2 SNEGSKA (reference sequence). J lost 0 bases, V lost 3 bases, and 11 bases had no gene match. The CDR3 totals 16 residues. CDR3 nucleotides: TGCAGTGCTAGTACCCTCCCGGGACAGAGCTCCTACGAGCAGTACTTC. As protein: CSASTLPGQSSYEQYF.

This clonotype has a handful of counts. The chain recombines TRBV10-3 with TRBJ2-1; 10 bases agree with TRBD2. CDR1 is ENHRY and CDR2 is SYGVKD in the germline V gene. The CDR3 loop spans 15 amino acids. J lost 7 bases, V lost 4 bases, and 7 bases had no gene match. The CDR3 loop reads CAISGRVAGGNEQFF. In DNA form, the CDR3 reads TGTGCCATCAGTGGGAGGGTAGCGGGAGGTAATGAGCAGTTCTTC.

The chain recombines TRBV20-1 with TRBJ1-5; D remains ambiguous. V lost 0 bases and J 0 bases, leaving 15 bases between the germline ends. CDR3 length: 17 residues. Germline-derived CDR1 and CDR2 are DFQATT and SNEGSKA (reference sequence). The CDR3 nucleotides are TGCAGTGCTAGAGAGTGGGCGGCTTCAAATAGCAATCAGCCCCAGCATTTT. Its protein product is CSAREWAASNSNQPQHF.

This chain joins TRBV20-1 and TRBJ1-1; D unresolved. Per germline, CDR1 DFQATT and CDR2 SNEGSKA (reference sequence). Trimming removed 5 bases at V and 4 bases at J, with 14 bases between. There are 13 residues in the CDR3. The CDR3 nucleotides read TGCAGTGCTCACCGAGTCCGGAGCACTGAAGCTTTCTTT. Its protein is CSAHRVRSTEAFF.

This sequence joins TRBV27 and TRBJ2-2; 15 bases match TRBD2. After removal of 5 bases from V and 1 base from J, the junction contained 8 bases not matched to a gene. The CDR3 sequence is 19 residues long. Germline V gene data show CDR1 as MNHEY and CDR2 as SMNVEV (reference sequence). The CDR3 sequence is CASSQGLAGGHLNTGELFF. The CDR3 DNA is TGTGCCAGCAGTCAGGGACTAGCGGGAGGTCATCTGAACACCGGGGAGCTGTTTTTT.

The rearrangement links TRBV12-3 or TRBV12-4 to TRBJ1-1; the match to TRBD1 covers 7 bases. This CDR3 region has 13 residues. V was pared by 4 bases and J by 11 bases, with 10 bases of the junction left unmatched. The CDR3 DNA sequence: TGTGCCAGCAGTTCAAACAGGGGCATTGCGGCTTTCTTT. This gives the protein CASSSNRGIAAFF.

The rearrangement uses TRBV25-1 and TRBJ2-5; D remains unclear. Per germline, CDR1 MGHDK and CDR2 SYGVNS. V dropped 8 bases and J dropped 5 bases, with 18 bases sitting between them. This CDR3 comprises 14 residues. The CDR3 nucleotides are TGTGCCAGCTGCCGGTCCGGCCCCCTGGAGACCCAGTACTTC. As protein: CASCRSGPLETQYF.

This clonotype was observed once. The V call is TRBV24-1, the J call TRBJ2-3, with TRBD2 identical over 11 bases. V was clipped by 5 bases and J by 3 bases; unmatched bases: 9. Looked up from germline, CDR1 is KGHDR and CDR2 is SFDVKD. CDR3 length: 17 residues. The CDR3: CATSGGLTSGVTDTQYF. The CDR3 nucleotides read TGTGCCACCAGTGGGGGCCTGACTAGCGGGGTGACAGATACGCAGTATTTT.

This sequence joins TRBV10-3 and TRBJ2-5, with 8 bases that match TRBD1. From germline, CDR1 is ENHRY and CDR2 SYGVKD. V shed 0 bases, J shed 4 bases, and the junction held 4 bases outside the gene matches. The CDR3 loop spans 15 amino acids. CDR3 nucleotide sequence: TGTGCCATCAGTGAGTCCCGGACAGGGTTAGAGACCCAGTACTTC. Residues: CAISESRTGLETQYF.

This clonotype was picked up many times. The rearrangement joins TRBV6-2 or TRBV6-3 to TRBJ1-5; 7 positions agree with TRBD1. With 4 bases clipped from V and 5 bases from J, the junction kept 5 bases outside the gene matches. CDR3 size: 14 residues. Germline CDR1 reads MNHEY; CDR2 reads SVGEGT. The CDR3 DNA follows: TGTGCCAGCAGTTTAGACAGGGAATATCAGCCCCAGCATTTT. Its translation is CASSLDREYQPQHF.

This chain uses TRBV7-6 with TRBJ2-7; 7 nucleotides agree with TRBD1. The V gene end was trimmed by 5 bases and the J gene end by 2 bases; junction bases not matched to a gene: 6. CDR3 length: 14 amino acids. The germline gives CDR1 SGHVS, CDR2 FNYEAQ. Here the CDR3 DNA reads TGTGCCAGCAGCCAAGGCAGGGGGACCTACGAGCAGTACTTC. Translation: CASSQGRGTYEQYF.

This clonotype was observed many times. V usage is TRBV5-6 and J usage is TRBJ2-3; D ambiguous. Germline loops: CDR1 SGHDT, CDR2 YYEEEE. V gave up 2 bases and J gave up 1 base, with 11 bases separating them. The CDR3 extends over 15 amino acids. The CDR3 DNA follows: TGTGCCAGCAGCTTATTAACTGTCGGCACAGATACGCAGTATTTT. It yields the protein CASSLLTVGTDTQYF.

This clonotype was seen a handful of times. CDR3 sequence reads: CASSFLVQETQYF. In nucleotides, the CDR3 is TGTGCCAGCAGTTTTTTGGTTCAAGAGACCCAGTACTTC. The chain employs TRBV12-3 or TRBV12-4 and TRBJ2-5; D remains ambiguous. The CDR3 is 13 residues long. V lost 3 bases to trimming and J lost 2 bases, with 7 bases between them.

This chain joins TRBV7-2 and TRBJ1-3; weak D call: TRBD1 (5 bases). Germline loops: CDR1 SGHTA, CDR2 FQGNSA. V lost 1 base and J 1 base, leaving 14 bases between the germline ends. This CDR3 comprises 17 residues. CDR3 DNA sequence: TGTGCCAGCAGCTTAGTACGGGGGATCGAATCTGGAAACACCATATATTTT. Translating gives CASSLVRGIESGNTIYF.

V and J are TRBV14 and TRBJ2-5; TRBD2 agrees at 11 bases. CDR1 and CDR2 (germline): SGHDN, FVKESK. V lost 0 bases to trimming and J lost 5 bases; unmatched junction nucleotides: 5. The CDR3 length is 16 residues. The CDR3 reads CASSQDRASGRETQYF. Here the CDR3 DNA reads TGTGCCAGCAGCCAAGATCGGGCTAGCGGGAGGGAGACCCAGTACTTC.

The chain joins TRBV20-1 to TRBJ1-5; maybe TRBD1 (6 bases). This CDR3 is 13 amino acids long. Trimming shortened V by 4 bases and J by 4 bases, and 11 bases separated the two germline ends. From germline, CDR1 is DFQATT and CDR2 SNEGSKA (reference sequence). DNA for the CDR3: TGCAGTGCTAAGGACAGTCCTAATCAGCCCCAGCATTTT. Its protein is CSAKDSPNQPQHF.

This clonotype was seen a handful of times. This chain joins TRBV7-2 and TRBJ1-1; no clear D. This CDR3 contains 15 residues. The V end lost 7 bases, the J end lost 1 base, and 16 bases lay between the germline ends. CDR1 SGHTA and CDR2 FQGNSA come from the germline V gene. The CDR3 reads CASIRKLGANTEAFF. CDR3 DNA sequence: TGTGCCAGCATCCGCAAATTGGGAGCGAACACTGAAGCTTTCTTT.

There are a few counts of this clonotype. This chain joins TRBV3-1 and TRBJ1-6, with TRBD1 as a possible D gene (5 bases). The CDR3 consists of 13 residues. Per the germline V gene, CDR1 is LGHDT and CDR2 is YNNKEL (reference sequence). V gave up 7 bases and J gave up 7 bases, with 11 bases separating them. In DNA form, the CDR3 reads TGTGCCAGCAAGGGGAGTCCGAATTCACCCCTCCACTTT. This sequence encodes CASKGSPNSPLHF.

The CDR3 DNA follows: TGTGCCAGCAGCCTTTCTAGCGGGGGGACTTACACAGATACGCAGTATTTT. Its protein is CASSLSSGGTYTDTQYF. This sequence joins TRBV7-9 and TRBJ2-3, with TRBD2 identical over 11 bases. The ends lost 5 bases at V and 2 bases at J; junction bases unmatched: 9. CDR1 SEHNR and CDR2 FQNEAQ come from the germline V gene (reference sequence). This CDR3 contains 17 residues.

The chain links TRBV6-1 to TRBJ1-2; D may be TRBD1 (5 bases). Germline V gene sequence: CDR1 MNHNS, CDR2 SASEGT. The ends were cut back, 7 bases at V and 2 bases at J, with 14 bases in the middle. The CDR3 has 14 residues. CDR3 sequence: CASTSDTRNYGYTF. CDR3 DNA: TGTGCCAGCACCTCGGACACTCGGAACTATGGCTACACCTTC.

The V gene is TRBV6-5, the J gene TRBJ2-7; TRBD2 aligns across 12 bases. The germline CDR1 and CDR2 sequences are MNHEY and SVGAGI. Trimming removed 0 bases from V and 4 bases from J; junction bases left unmatched: 4. The CDR3 is made up of 16 amino acids. The CDR3 DNA reads as TGTGCCAGCAGTTACTCCAGACTAGCGGGAGTATACGAGCAGTACTTC. Translation gives CASSYSRLAGVYEQYF.

The chain employs TRBV4-1 and TRBJ2-5; TRBD2 agrees at 12 bases. CDR3 length: 15 residues. V lost 3 bases to trimming and J lost 4 bases; unmatched junction nucleotides: 3. The germline V gene encodes CDR1 MGHRA and CDR2 YSYEKL. The CDR3 DNA reads TGCGCCAGCAGCCATCTAGCGGGGGGGCGAGAGACCCAGTACTTC. Encoded protein: CASSHLAGGRETQYF.

The chain couples TRBV24-1 to TRBJ2-1; tentatively, D is TRBD1 (5 bases). CDR3 length equals 13 residues. Germline CDR1 reads KGHDR; CDR2 reads SFDVKD. V was clipped by 7 bases and J by 5 bases, with 11 bases between them. The CDR3 loop reads CATRGVTDNEQFF. The CDR3 bases are TGTGCCACCAGGGGTGTGACAGACAATGAGCAGTTCTTC.

The CDR3 sequence is CASSLEGPVNEQYF. The CDR3 DNA sequence: TGTGCCAGCAGCTTAGAAGGGCCAGTAAACGAGCAGTACTTC. The rearrangement uses TRBV7-8 and TRBJ2-7; D is unresolved. Deletions cut 1 base from V and 5 bases from J, with 12 bases between. This CDR3 has 14 residues. Germline CDR1 SGHVS, CDR2 FQNEAQ. The whole variable domain, remainder taken from reference TRBV7-8 and TRBJ2-7, is GAGVSQSPRYKVAKRGQDVALRCDPISGHVSLFWYQQALGQGPEFLTYFQNEAQLDKSGLPSDRFFAERPEGSVSTLKIQRTQQEDSAVYLCASSLEGPVNEQYFGPGTRLTVT.

This clonotype appeared a few times. The chain has TRBV11-2 and TRBJ2-1; 11 positions agree with TRBD2. V dropped 5 bases and J dropped 7; count of bases not matched to a gene: 16. This CDR3 has 18 amino acids. Germline V gene data show CDR1 as SGHAT and CDR2 as FQNNGV. CDR3 loop: CASSPGYSGRARENEQFF. The CDR3 DNA sequence: TGTGCCAGCAGCCCCGGTTATAGCGGGAGGGCCCGTGAGAATGAGCAGTTCTTC.

A note on this clonotype: One junction end disagrees with the germline gene, perhaps due to a read error. This chain connects TRBV14 to TRBJ2-6, with D possibly being TRBD2 (5 bases). CDR1 and CDR2 from the germline V gene are SGHDN and FVKESK. The CDR3 contains 15 residues. CDR3 DNA: TGTGCCAGTAGCCATGGGAGCTCTGGGGCCAACGTCCTGACTTTC. It encodes CASSHGSSGANVLTF.

This clonotype was recorded many times. The chain is built from TRBV7-2 and TRBJ1-5, with 7 bases lining up with TRBD1. V lost 6 bases to trimming and J lost 0 bases; unmatched junction nucleotides: 2. From germline, CDR1 is SGHTA and CDR2 FQGNSA. The CDR3 runs 14 residues. The CDR3 nucleotides read TGTGCCAGCAGTTCAGGGGGTAGCAATCAGCCCCAGCATTTT. The encoded protein is CASSSGGSNQPQHF.

This clonotype was recorded a few times. The chain joins TRBV29-1 to TRBJ2-6, with 8 positions matching TRBD1. V was clipped by 4 bases and J by 0 bases; unmatched bases: 5. Germline CDR1 and CDR2: SQVTM and ANQGSEA. CDR3 size: 16 residues. CDR3 nucleotides: TGCAGCGTTGGGGGGACAGGTACCTCTGGGGCCAACGTCCTGACTTTC. Its translation: CSVGGTGTSGANVLTF.